This TCR beta chain was profiled in a study of CD8+ T cells in alopecia areata. Study at large: Dosing with tofacitinib proceeded for 6 to 18 months, followed by 6 months off drug.

As for treatment: oral pan-JAK inhibitor, 5-10 mg twice daily. In alopecia areata patients, both lesional scalp punch biopsies and peripheral blood were collected. Extracted from the samples, RNA was reverse transcribed into cDNA to serve as the sequencing template. The table came from immunoSEQ multiplex PCR; TCRdb's copy has only in-frame clones and leaves some out. Counted here are about 190,000 clones, roughly 50% occurring once; the ten biggest clones make up approximately 12%. Trimming at V came to 5 bases and at J to 3 bases, leaving 4 bases not matched to a gene. Germline V CDR1 and CDR2: SGHVS, FNYEAQ. This CDR3 has 14 amino acids.

The V and J genes are TRBV7-6 and TRBJ2-7; 10 bases line up with TRBD1. The material was CD8+ T cells sorted from blood, obtained at week 24, from a patient treated with tofacitinib. This clonotype was obtained from a human donor with alopecia areata. The CDR3 DNA is TGTGCCAGCAGCCCGGGGACAGGGGACTACGAGCAGTACTTC. The encoded protein is CASSPGTGDYEQYF. Based on the CDR3 plus reference TRBV7-6 and TRBJ2-7, the full variable domain is GAGVSQSPRYKVTKRGQDVALRCDPISGHVSLYWYRQALGQGPEFLTYFNYEAQQDKSGLPNDRFSAERPEGSISTLTIQRTEQRDSAMYRCASSPGTGDYEQYFGPGTRLTVT.